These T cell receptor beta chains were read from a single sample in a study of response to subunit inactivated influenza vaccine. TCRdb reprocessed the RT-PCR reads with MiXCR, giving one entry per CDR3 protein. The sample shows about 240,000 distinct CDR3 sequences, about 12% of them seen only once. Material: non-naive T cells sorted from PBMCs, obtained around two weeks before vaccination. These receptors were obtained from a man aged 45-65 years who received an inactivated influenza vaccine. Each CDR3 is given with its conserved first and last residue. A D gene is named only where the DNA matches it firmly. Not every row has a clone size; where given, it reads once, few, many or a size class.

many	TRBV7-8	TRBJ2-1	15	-	TGTGCCAGCAGCCCACGACTAGACTCCTACAATGAGCAGTTCTTC	CASSPRLDSYNEQFF
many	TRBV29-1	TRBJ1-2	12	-	TGCAGCGTGGGTGACAGTCAGTATGGCTACACCTTC	CSVGDSQYGYTF
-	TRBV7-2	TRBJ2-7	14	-	TGTGCCAGCAGCTTGGGGACGGGAACCTACGAGCAGTACTTC	CASSLGTGTYEQYF
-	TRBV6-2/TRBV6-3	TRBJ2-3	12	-	TGTGCCAGCAGTTACTCTGGCGGCTGGCAGTATTTT	CASSYSGGWQYF
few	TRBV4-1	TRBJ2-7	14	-	TGCGCCAGCAGCCAAGATTTTCGGTCCTACGAGCAGTACTTC	CASSQDFRSYEQYF
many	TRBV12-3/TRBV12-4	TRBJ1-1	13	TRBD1	TGTGCCAGCTCGAAAGCTACAGGGGCTGAAGCTTTCTTT	CASSKATGAEAFF
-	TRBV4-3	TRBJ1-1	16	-	TGCGCCAGCAGCCAAGATCGTCTCCTTCGGAACACTGAAGCTTTCTTT	CASSQDRLLRNTEAFF
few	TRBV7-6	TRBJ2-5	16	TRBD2	TGTGCCAGCAGCTTAAGGGAGGGACCGTTTAAAGAGACCCAGTACTTC	CASSLREGPFKETQYF
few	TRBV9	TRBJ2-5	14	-	TGTGCCAGCAGCGTAGACCCAAGGGGGGAGACCCAGTACTTC	CASSVDPRGETQYF
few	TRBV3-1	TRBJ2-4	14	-	TGTGCCAGCAGCCAGGGTGGGGGATCAAACATTCAGTACTTC	CASSQGGGSNIQYF
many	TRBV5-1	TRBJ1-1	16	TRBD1	TGCGCCAGCAGCACCGGACAGGGGAACATGAACACTGAAGCTTTCTTT	CASSTGQGNMNTEAFF
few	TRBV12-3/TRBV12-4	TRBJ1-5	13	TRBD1	TGTGCCAGCAGTGTGACAGGGTTCGTGCCCCAGCATTTT	CASSVTGFVPQHF
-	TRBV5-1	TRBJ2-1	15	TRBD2	TGCGCCAGCAGCTTGGCCCAGCGGGAGTATAATGAGCAGTTCTTC	CASSLAQREYNEQFF
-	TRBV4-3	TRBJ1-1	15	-	TGCGCCAGCAGCCAAGATCCGGGAGTGGACACTGAAGCTTTCTTT	CASSQDPGVDTEAFF
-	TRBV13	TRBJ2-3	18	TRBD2	TGTGCCAGCAGCTTAGTGGCTAGCGGGGGCGCCGGCACAGATACGCAGTATTTT	CASSLVASGGAGTDTQYF
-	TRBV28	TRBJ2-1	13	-	TGTGCCAGCAGACCAACTAGTTTCAATGAGCAGTTCTTC	CASRPTSFNEQFF
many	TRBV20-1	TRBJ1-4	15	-	TGCAGTGCTAGAGATCTTAGGAGAGCGAATGAAAAACTGTTTTTT	CSARDLRRANEKLFF
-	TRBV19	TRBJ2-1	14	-	TGTGCCAGTAGTATTCAGGGAGGCACCAATGAGCAGTTCTTC	CASSIQGGTNEQFF
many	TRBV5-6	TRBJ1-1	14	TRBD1	TGTGCCAGCAGCTCTGGGACAGGCTACACCGAAGCTTTCTTT	CASSSGTGYTEAFF
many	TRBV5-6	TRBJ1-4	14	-	TGTGCCAGCAGCTTATGGGGAGCCTATGAAAAACTGTTTTTT	CASSLWGAYEKLFF
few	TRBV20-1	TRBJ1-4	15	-	TGCAGTGCTAGACGCTGGGACGCAACTAATGAAAAACTGTTTTTT	CSARRWDATNEKLFF
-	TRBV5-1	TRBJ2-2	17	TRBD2	TGCGCCAGCAGACAAAGTTCGTCGGGGGGGCGGTCCGGGGAGCTGTTTTTT	CASRQSSSGGRSGELFF
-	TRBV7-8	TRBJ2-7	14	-	TGTGCCAGCAGCCCCTACAGGGCCCCCTACGAGCAGTACTTC	CASSPYRAPYEQYF
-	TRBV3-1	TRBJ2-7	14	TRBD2	TGTGCCAGCAGCCTAGCGGGAGTAGGCTACGAGCAGTACTTC	CASSLAGVGYEQYF
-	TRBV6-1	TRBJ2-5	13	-	TGTGCCAGCAGTGTCAGGGCCCTGGAGACCCAGTACTTC	CASSVRALETQYF
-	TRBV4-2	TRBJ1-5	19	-	TGTGCCAGCAGCCAAGGGGCCGGACTGACACGTCGGGTCAATCAGCCCCAGCATTTT	CASSQGAGLTRRVNQPQHF
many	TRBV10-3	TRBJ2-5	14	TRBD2	TGTGCCATCAGTACCAGCGGGGGAGAAGAGACCCAGTACTTC	CAISTSGGEETQYF
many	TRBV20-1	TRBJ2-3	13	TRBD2	TGCAGTGAGCGGGCGGGAGTAACAGATACGCAGTATTTT	CSERAGVTDTQYF
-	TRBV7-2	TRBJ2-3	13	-	TGTGCCAGCAGCTTAGCACAGCCGGATACGCAGTATTTT	CASSLAQPDTQYF
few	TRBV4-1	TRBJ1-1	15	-	TGCGCCAGCAGCCAAGAGGGGGGTAGGAACACTGAAGCTTTCTTT	CASSQEGGRNTEAFF
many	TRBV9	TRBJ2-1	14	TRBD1	TGTGCCAGCAGCGCCGGGACAGGGGCCAATGAGCAGTTCTTC	CASSAGTGANEQFF
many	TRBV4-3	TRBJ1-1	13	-	TGCGCCAGCAGCCAAAGTAGGGTCACTGAAGCTTTCTTT	CASSQSRVTEAFF
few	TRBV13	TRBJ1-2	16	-	TGTGCCAGCAGCGAGCGGGGGGCACTACAAAACTATGGCTACACCTTC	CASSERGALQNYGYTF
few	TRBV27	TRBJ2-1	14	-	TGTGCCACCCGCAGGGAGGCCGCCTACAATGAGCAGTTCTTC	CATRREAAYNEQFF
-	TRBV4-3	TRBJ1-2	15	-	TGCGCCAGCAGCCAAGTGGCAGGGGTTAACTATGGCTACACCTTC	CASSQVAGVNYGYTF
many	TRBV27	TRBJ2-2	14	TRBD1	TGTGCCAGCAGGGGACAGGGAAGGATCGGGGAGCTGTTTTTT	CASRGQGRIGELFF
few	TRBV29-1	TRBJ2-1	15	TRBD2	TGCAGCGTTGGGGGGACTAGCGGGATTCGAGGAGAGCAGTTCTTC	CSVGGTSGIRGEQFF
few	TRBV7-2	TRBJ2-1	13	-	TGTGCCAGCAGCTTGGCCCCCCCCAATGAGCAGTTCTTC	CASSLAPPNEQFF
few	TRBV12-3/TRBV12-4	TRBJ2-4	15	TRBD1	TGTGCCAGCAGTGGGACAGGGGGGCTCGGAAACATTCAGTACTTC	CASSGTGGLGNIQYF
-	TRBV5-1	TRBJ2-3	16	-	TGCGCCAGCAGCTGGGGGTCGGGGGCTCGAACAGATACGCAGTATTTT	CASSWGSGARTDTQYF
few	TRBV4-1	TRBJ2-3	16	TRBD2	TGCGCCAGCAGCCAAGGGGTGGGAGGGGGCACAGATACGCAGTATTTT	CASSQGVGGGTDTQYF
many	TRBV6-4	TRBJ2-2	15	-	TGTGCCAGCAGTCCGACAGGCGTGAACACCGGGGAGCTGTTTTTT	CASSPTGVNTGELFF
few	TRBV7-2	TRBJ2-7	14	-	TGTGCCAGCAGCCCTTTCCGGGGGGCGGACGAGCAGTACTTC	CASSPFRGADEQYF
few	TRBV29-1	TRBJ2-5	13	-	TGCAGCGTTGCGCAGATCCGGGAAGAGACCCAGTACTTC	CSVAQIREETQYF
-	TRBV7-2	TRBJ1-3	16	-	TGTGCCAGCAGCTTAGGGCGGGGGGAAACTGGAAACACCATATATTTT	CASSLGRGETGNTIYF
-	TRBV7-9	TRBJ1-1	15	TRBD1	TGTGCCAGCAGCCGATTGACAGGGGCGAACACTGAAGCTTTCTTT	CASSRLTGANTEAFF
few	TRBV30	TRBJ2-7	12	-	TGTGCCTGGACGGGCGGATCCTACGAGCAGTACTTC	CAWTGGSYEQYF
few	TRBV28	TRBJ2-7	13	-	TGTGCCAGCGTCCAACCCTCCTTGGGCGAGCAGTACTTC	CASVQPSLGEQYF
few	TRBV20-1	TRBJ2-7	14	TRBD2	TGCAGTGCTGGAGGTAGCGGGGCCTTCTGGGAGCAGTACTTC	CSAGGSGAFWEQYF
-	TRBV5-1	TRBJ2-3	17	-	TGCGCCAGCAGGCGGACCCCTGGGCAGGGGAGCACAGATACGCAGTATTTT	CASRRTPGQGSTDTQYF